This is a list of T cell receptor beta chains from one sample in a study of T cells in Graves' hyperthyroidism and ophthalmopathy. MiXCR, run by TCRdb on the multiplex PCR reads, gives a single entry per CDR3 protein. The data contain roughly 500,000 distinct CDR3 sequences, about 15% of them singletons. The sample taken for sequencing was blood. Receptor source: a woman aged 25 to 39 with Graves' hyperthyroidism that later progressed to Graves' ophthalmopathy. Both conserved end residues are part of each CDR3. Fields, in order: clone size, J gene, D gene, V gene, CDR3 DNA, CDR3 protein. A D gene is named only where the DNA matches it firmly. Some rows mark clone size as missing; the rest say once, few, many or name a class of expanded clone.

many TRBJ2-7 NA TRBV2 TGTGCCAGCAGTGAAGCAAGTCTCGGCGAGCAGTACTTC CASSEASLGEQYF
NA TRBJ2-5 NA TRBV18 TGTGCCAGCTCACCACCGTCCGAGACCCAGTACTTC CASSPPSETQYF
many TRBJ2-3 NA TRBV27 TGTGCCAGCAGCCCGGCGGCGGGACTCACAGATACGCAGTATTTT CASSPAAGLTDTQYF
NA TRBJ2-5 TRBD1 TRBV13 TGTGCCAGCAGCGAAACCGGGACAGGCCTAATCCAAGAGACCCAGTACTTC CASSETGTGLIQETQYF
many TRBJ2-1 TRBD1 TRBV28 TGTGCCAGCAGTGGGACAGGGTTCAATGAGCAGTTCTTC CASSGTGFNEQFF
many TRBJ1-6 TRBD1 TRBV19 TGTGCCAGTAGTCCCTCAGGACAGGGGAGCCGACCCCTCCACTTT CASSPSGQGSRPLHF
many TRBJ1-5 NA TRBV2 TGTGCCAGCAAGGAGGGAACGAATCAGCCCCAGCATTTT CASKEGTNQPQHF
few TRBJ1-6 NA TRBV4-1 TGCGCCAGCAGCCAAGTCGAGGGAAAGGATTCACCCCTCCACTTT CASSQVEGKDSPLHF
few TRBJ2-1 NA TRBV6-1 TGTGCCAGCAGTGACTTTAGGAAAAACAGACACCATGAGCAGTTCTTC CASSDFRKNRHHEQFF
NA TRBJ1-5 TRBD1 TRBV12-3/TRBV12-4 TGTGCCAGCAGCGAGACAGGGAGCAATCAGCCCCAGCATTTT CASSETGSNQPQHF
many TRBJ2-7 TRBD2 TRBV6-5 TGTGCCAGCAGTTATAGGACTAGCGAATACGAGCAGTACTTC CASSYRTSEYEQYF
many TRBJ1-2 TRBD1 TRBV28 TGTGCCAGCAGGAGACAGGGGTCAAACTATGGCTACACCTTC CASRRQGSNYGYTF
few TRBJ1-1 NA TRBV28 TGTGCCAGCAGCGGGGGGATAGGGTTGACCACTGAAGCTTTCTTT CASSGGIGLTTEAFF
many TRBJ2-7 NA TRBV11-2 TGTGCCAGCAGCTTAAGGAACCGGGAAGGGTACGAGCAGTACTTC CASSLRNREGYEQYF
many TRBJ2-1 TRBD2 TRBV12-3/TRBV12-4 TGTGCCAGCAGTTTCGGGACTAGCAGTAATGAGCAGTTCTTC CASSFGTSSNEQFF
many TRBJ2-3 TRBD1 TRBV28 TGTGCCAGCAGTTTAGACAGGGGGCGCGAAGATACGCAGTATTTT CASSLDRGREDTQYF
many TRBJ2-5 TRBD2 TRBV24-1 TGTGCCACCAGTGCGGGGGGGCGTAGGTCGTACTTC CATSAGGRRSYF
NA TRBJ2-7 NA TRBV6-1 TGTGCCAGCAGTTTACCAGCGGACGAGCAGTACTTC CASSLPADEQYF
NA TRBJ2-7 NA TRBV29-1 TGCAGCGTTGAGGGGGCGTATAACGAGCAGTACTTC CSVEGAYNEQYF
NA TRBJ1-2 TRBD1 TRBV19 TGTGCCAGTAGTCCCCAGACAGGGGTAGACTATGGCTACACCTTC CASSPQTGVDYGYTF
few TRBJ2-7 NA TRBV6-1 TGTGCCAGCAGGGAACGCCCGACGGGGCTAGCGACATACGAGCAGTACTTC CASRERPTGLATYEQYF
few TRBJ2-1 NA TRBV20-1 TGCAGTGCTAGGTGGGGGGAGAAGACTTGGGAGCAGTTCTTC CSARWGEKTWEQFF
many TRBJ2-1 NA TRBV2 TGTGCCAGCAGTGCCCGGGACAACTCCTACAATGAGCAGTTCTTC CASSARDNSYNEQFF
many TRBJ2-5 TRBD2 TRBV9 TGTGCCAGCAGCGTAGGAAATACGGGAGGCAGGGAGACCCAGTACTTC CASSVGNTGGRETQYF
many TRBJ2-3 NA TRBV20-1 TGCAGTGCTGACTTGGACCAAGGATTCACAGATACGCAGTATTTT CSADLDQGFTDTQYF
many TRBJ1-1 NA TRBV28 TGTGCCAGCAGTACGGGCACAGGGTTCAACACTGAAGCTTTCTTT CASSTGTGFNTEAFF
few TRBJ2-1 TRBD2 TRBV3-1 TGTGCCAGCAGCCCCCGTGACACTAGCGGGATAAGGTTCTTC CASSPRDTSGIRFF
many TRBJ2-2 TRBD2 TRBV28 TGTGCCAGCATCGGGACTAGAATAGGGACCGGGGAGCTGTTTTTT CASIGTRIGTGELFF
many TRBJ2-6 NA TRBV2 TGTGCCAGCAGTGAAGCGCTAGGACCGGGGGCCAACGTCCTGACTTTC CASSEALGPGANVLTF
few TRBJ1-4 TRBD1 TRBV6-1 TGTGCCAGCAGCCGCCGGGGGACAGGAAAACTGTTTTTT CASSRRGTGKLFF
NA TRBJ1-2 NA TRBV5-6 TGTGCCAGCAGCTTAAATTTTAACGGAGGATACTATGGCTACACCTTC CASSLNFNGGYYGYTF
many TRBJ1-1 TRBD1 TRBV11-2 TGTGCCAGCAGGCGGGACAGCAGTCGGTTTGAAGCTTTCTTT CASRRDSSRFEAFF
many TRBJ1-5 NA TRBV28 TGTGCCAGCAGTGGCAACCGGTACGGTCAGCCCCAGCATTTT CASSGNRYGQPQHF
many TRBJ2-7 NA TRBV30 TGTGCCTGGAGGGGAACCGGGACTTCGACCTACGAGCAGTACTTC CAWRGTGTSTYEQYF
many TRBJ2-3 NA TRBV3-1 TGTGCCAGCAGCCAAGGGCTTCCTAATCCCCTCCGCACAGATACGCAGTATTTT CASSQGLPNPLRTDTQYF